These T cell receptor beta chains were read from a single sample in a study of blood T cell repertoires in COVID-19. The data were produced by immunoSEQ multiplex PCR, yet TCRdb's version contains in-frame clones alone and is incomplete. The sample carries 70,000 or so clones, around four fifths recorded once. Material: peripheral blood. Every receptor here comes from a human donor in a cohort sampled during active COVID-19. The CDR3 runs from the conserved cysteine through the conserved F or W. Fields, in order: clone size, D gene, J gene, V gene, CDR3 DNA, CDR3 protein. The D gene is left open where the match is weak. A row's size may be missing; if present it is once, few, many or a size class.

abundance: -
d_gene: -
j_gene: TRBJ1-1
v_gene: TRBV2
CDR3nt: TGTGCCAGCAGTGATCCGAGGGTTGACACTGAAGCTTTCTTT
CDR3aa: CASSDPRVDTEAFF

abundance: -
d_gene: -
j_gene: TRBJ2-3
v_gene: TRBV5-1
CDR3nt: TGCGCCAGCAGCTTGCCGGGAGCAGATACGCAGTATTTT
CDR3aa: CASSLPGADTQYF

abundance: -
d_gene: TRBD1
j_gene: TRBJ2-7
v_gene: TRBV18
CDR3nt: TGTGCCAGCTCACTAACAAGGACAGGGGCCCACGAGCAGTACTTC
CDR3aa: CASSLTRTGAHEQYF

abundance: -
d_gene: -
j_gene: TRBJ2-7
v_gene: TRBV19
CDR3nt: TGTGCCAGTAGTCCCACCCGCACAAGCTACGAGCAGTACTTC
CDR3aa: CASSPTRTSYEQYF

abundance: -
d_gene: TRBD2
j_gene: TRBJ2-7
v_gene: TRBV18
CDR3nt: TGTGCCAGCTCACCCGCCCGGATGACTAGCGGGAGTTTCTACGAGCAGTACTTC
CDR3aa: CASSPARMTSGSFYEQYF

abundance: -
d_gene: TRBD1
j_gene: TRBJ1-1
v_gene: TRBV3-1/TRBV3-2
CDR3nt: TGTGCCAGCAGCCAGGGACAGCGGAACACTGAAGCTTTCTTT
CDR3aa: CASSQGQRNTEAFF

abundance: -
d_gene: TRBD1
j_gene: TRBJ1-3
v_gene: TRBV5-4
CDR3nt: TGTGCCAGCAGCCCCGGTACAGGGGCCACTGGAAACACCATATATTTT
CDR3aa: CASSPGTGATGNTIYF

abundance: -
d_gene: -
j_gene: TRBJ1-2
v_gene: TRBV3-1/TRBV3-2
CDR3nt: TGTGCCAGCAGCCACGGCCGGGGGGGCTATGGCTACACCTTC
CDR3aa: CASSHGRGGYGYTF

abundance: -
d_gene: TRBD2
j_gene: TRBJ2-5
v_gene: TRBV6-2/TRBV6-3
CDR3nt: TGTGCCAGCAGTTACCCCGGGACTAGCGGGAGAGAGACCCAGTACTTC
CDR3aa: CASSYPGTSGRETQYF

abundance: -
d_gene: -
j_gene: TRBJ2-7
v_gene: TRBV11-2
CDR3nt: TGTGCCAGCAGCCCGCGTTCCCTCGGCGAGCAGTACTTC
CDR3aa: CASSPRSLGEQYF

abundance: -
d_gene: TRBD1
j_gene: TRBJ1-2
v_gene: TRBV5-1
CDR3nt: TGCGCCAGCAGCTCACAGGGGGGTGGCTATGGCTACACCTTC
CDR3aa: CASSSQGGGYGYTF

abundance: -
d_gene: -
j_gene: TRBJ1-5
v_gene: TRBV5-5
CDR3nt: TGTGCCAGCAGCTTGGCAGAGGGTCAGCCCCAGCATTTT
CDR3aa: CASSLAEGQPQHF

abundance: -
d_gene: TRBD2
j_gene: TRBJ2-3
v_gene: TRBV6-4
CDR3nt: TGTGCCAGCAGTCAACTAGCGGGAGCCTATACGCAGTATTTT
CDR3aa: CASSQLAGAYTQYF

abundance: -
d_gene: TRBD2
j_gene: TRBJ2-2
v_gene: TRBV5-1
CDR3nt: TGCGCCAGCAGCTTTTTAGCGGGAGGGTCCATGACCGGGGAGCTGTTTTTT
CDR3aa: CASSFLAGGSMTGELFF

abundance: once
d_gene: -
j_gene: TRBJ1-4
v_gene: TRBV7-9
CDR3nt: TGTGCCAGCAGCTTAGGGACAGCTAATGAAAAACTGTTTTTT
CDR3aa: CASSLGTANEKLFF

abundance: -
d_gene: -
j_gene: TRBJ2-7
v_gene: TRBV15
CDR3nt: TGTGCCACCAGCAGAGCCGGTGAGGTACGCGAGCAGTACTTC
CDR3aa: CATSRAGEVREQYF

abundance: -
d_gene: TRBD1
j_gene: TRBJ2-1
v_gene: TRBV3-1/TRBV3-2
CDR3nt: TGTGCCAGCAGCCAAGATTCCCATAGGACAGGGGAAAACAATGAGCAGTTCTTC
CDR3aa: CASSQDSHRTGENNEQFF

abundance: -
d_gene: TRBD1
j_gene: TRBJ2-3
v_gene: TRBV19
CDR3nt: TGTGCCAGTAGCCCTACAGGGGGCGCGAATACGCAGTATTTT
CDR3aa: CASSPTGGANTQYF

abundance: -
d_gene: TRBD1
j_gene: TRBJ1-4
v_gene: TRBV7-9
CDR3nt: TGTGCCAGCAGCCCCAGAACGGGACAGGGGGCGAGCCATGAAAAACTGTTTTTT
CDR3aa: CASSPRTGQGASHEKLFF

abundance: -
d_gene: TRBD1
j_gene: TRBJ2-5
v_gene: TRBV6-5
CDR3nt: TGTGCCAGCACCCCTCTAGTGACAGGGACAGAGACCCAGTACTTC
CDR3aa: CASTPLVTGTETQYF

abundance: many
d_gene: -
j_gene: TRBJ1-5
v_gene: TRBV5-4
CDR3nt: TGTGCCAGCAGCCTACCGAATCAGCCCCAGCATTTT
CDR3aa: CASSLPNQPQHF

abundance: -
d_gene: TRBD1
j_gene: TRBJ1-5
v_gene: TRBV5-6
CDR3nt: TGTGCCAGCAGTAACACAGGGGTCCCTCAGCCCCAGCATTTT
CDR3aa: CASSNTGVPQPQHF

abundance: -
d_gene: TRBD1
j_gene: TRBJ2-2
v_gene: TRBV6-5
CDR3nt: TGTGCCAGCAGTTACAACAGGGGAGTCACCGGGGAGCTGTTTTTT
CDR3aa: CASSYNRGVTGELFF

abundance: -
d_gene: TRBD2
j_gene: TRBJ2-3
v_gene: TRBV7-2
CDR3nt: TGTGCCAGCAGCTTAGCGGCCAGCGGGAGAACCACAGATACGCAGTATTTT
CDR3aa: CASSLAASGRTTDTQYF

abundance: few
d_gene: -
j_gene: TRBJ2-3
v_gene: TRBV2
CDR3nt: TGTGCCAGCAGTCCCGGGGGCACAGATACGCAGTATTTT
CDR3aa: CASSPGGTDTQYF

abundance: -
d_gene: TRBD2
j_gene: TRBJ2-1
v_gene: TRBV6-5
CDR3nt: TGTGCCAGCAGTTACACGACTAGCGCGTACAATGAGCAGTTCTTC
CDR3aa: CASSYTTSAYNEQFF

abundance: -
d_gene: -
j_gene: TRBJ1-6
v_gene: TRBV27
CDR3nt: TGTGCCAGCAGTCTACAGAGCCGCGGGTTCTCACCCCTCCACTTT
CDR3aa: CASSLQSRGFSPLHF

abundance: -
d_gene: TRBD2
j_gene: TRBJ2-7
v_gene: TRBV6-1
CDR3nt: TGTGCCAGCAGTGGGACTAGCGGGAGAATAAACCACGAGCAGTACTTC
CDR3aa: CASSGTSGRINHEQYF

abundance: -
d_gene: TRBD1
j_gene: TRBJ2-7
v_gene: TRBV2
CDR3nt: TGTGCCAGCAGTGCCGACAGGGGGAGATCCTACGAGCAGTACTTC
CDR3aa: CASSADRGRSYEQYF

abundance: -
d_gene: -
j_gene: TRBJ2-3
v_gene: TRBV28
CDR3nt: TGTGCCAGCACCCTGAGTGGCGCGGCCACAGATACGCAGTATTTT
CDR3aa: CASTLSGAATDTQYF

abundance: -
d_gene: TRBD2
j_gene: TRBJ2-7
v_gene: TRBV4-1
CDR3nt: TGCGCCAGCAGCCAAGATCCTAGCGGGAGGGGATACGAGCAGTACTTC
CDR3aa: CASSQDPSGRGYEQYF

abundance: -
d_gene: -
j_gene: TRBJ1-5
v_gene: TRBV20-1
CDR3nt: TGCAGTGCTAGTCTACGAGATAGCAATCAGCCCCAGCATTTT
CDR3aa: CSASLRDSNQPQHF

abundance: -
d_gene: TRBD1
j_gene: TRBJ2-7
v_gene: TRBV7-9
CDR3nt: TGTGCCAGCAGCTTAGAGACAGGGGGCGCCGAGCAGTACTTC
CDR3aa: CASSLETGGAEQYF

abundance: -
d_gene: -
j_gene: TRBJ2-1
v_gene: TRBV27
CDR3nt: TGTGCCAGCAGTCCCGATTCGAGAGTAAGGCAGTTCTTC
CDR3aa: CASSPDSRVRQFF

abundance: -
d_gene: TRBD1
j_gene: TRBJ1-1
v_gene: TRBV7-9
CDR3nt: TGTGCCAGCAGCTTCTCACAGGGGATGAACACTGAAGCTTTCTTT
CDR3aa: CASSFSQGMNTEAFF

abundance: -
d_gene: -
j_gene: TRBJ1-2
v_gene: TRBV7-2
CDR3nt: TGTGCCAGCAGCTTAAACTCCTACTATGGCTACACCTTC
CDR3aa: CASSLNSYYGYTF

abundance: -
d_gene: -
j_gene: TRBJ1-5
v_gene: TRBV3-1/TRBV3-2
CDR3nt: TGTGCCAGCAGCCAAGGGTCCGGGGGAAGAAATCAGCCCCAGCATTTT
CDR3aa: CASSQGSGGRNQPQHF

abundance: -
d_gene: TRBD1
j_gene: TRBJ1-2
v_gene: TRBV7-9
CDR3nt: TGTGCCAGCAGCTTGGCCGGGACAGACAATGGCTACACCTTC
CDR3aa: CASSLAGTDNGYTF

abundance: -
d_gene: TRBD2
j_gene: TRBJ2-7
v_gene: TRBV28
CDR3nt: TGTGCCAGCAGAGCGGGAGGTTCCTACGAGCAGTACTTC
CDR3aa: CASRAGGSYEQYF

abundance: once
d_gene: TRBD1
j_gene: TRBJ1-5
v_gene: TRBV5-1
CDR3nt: TGCGCCAGCAGCCCCCGGGAGGGGGCTCAGCCCCAGCATTTT
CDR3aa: CASSPREGAQPQHF

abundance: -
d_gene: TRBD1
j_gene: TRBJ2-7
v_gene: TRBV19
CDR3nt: TGTGCCAGTAGTAGACAGGGACGGAGCGAGCAGTACTTC
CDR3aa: CASSRQGRSEQYF

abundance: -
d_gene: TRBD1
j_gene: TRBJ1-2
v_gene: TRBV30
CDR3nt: TGTGCCTGGAGTGACCGACAGGGGGGTCGCTACACCTTC
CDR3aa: CAWSDRQGGRYTF

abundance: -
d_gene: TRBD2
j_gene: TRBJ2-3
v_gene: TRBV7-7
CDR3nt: TGTGCTAGCAGCTTAGGGACTAGCGGCACAGATACGCAGTATTTT
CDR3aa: CASSLGTSGTDTQYF

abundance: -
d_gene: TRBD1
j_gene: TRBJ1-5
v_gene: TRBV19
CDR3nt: TGTGCCAGTACCCTTACCGGACAGGGATGGCAGCCCCAGCATTTT
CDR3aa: CASTLTGQGWQPQHF

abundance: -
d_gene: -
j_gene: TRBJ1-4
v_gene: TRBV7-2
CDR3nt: TGTGCCAGCAGCCTTCAGGGAAGTCATAATGAAAAACTGTTTTTT
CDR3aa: CASSLQGSHNEKLFF

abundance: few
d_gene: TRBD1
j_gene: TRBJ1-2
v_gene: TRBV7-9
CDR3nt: TGTGCCAGCAGCGCCTCGACAGGGCTCTATGGCTACACCTTC
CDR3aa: CASSASTGLYGYTF

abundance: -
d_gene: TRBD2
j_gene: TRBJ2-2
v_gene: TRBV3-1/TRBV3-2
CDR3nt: TGTGCCAGCAGCCAAGGACGGCCAGCGGGAGGCGCCGGGGAGCTGTTTTTT
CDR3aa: CASSQGRPAGGAGELFF

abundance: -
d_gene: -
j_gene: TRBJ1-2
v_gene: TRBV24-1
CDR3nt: TGTGCCACCAGTGGGGCTGGTGACTATGGCTACACCTTC
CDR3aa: CATSGAGDYGYTF

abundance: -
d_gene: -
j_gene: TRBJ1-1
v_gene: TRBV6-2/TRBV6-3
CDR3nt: TGTGCCAGCAGTTACCGGGGGAACACTGAAGCTTTCTTT
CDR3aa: CASSYRGNTEAFF

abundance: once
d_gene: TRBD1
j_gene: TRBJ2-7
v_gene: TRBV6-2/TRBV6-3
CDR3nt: TGTGCCAGCAGTTACCCCCTGACAGGGGGCCCGCTGGGAGACTACGAGCAGTACTTC
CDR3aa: CASSYPLTGGPLGDYEQYF